Reported below is one TCR beta chain. The specificity of this receptor is unknown. No base qualities exist here, and no much larger clone lies one base off it. These data originate in a study of cytomegalovirus exposure and HLA in healthy donors (TCRdb year 2017). Background for the entire study: An earlier analysis of more than 550 of the donors reported 276 Gb of sequence data and roughly 120 million unique TCR beta sequences obtained from around 180 million T cells. About 280 gigabases of sequencing data and 70 million to 100 million unique TCR sequences made up an early release that covered some 640 HLA-typed donors. Among the roughly 430 genotyped donors, approximately 81% belonged to the genetic ancestry cluster associated with self-reported Caucasian donors. The study aimed to test whether signatures of past pathogen exposure could be identified by cataloging public T cell receptors. Using immunosequencing, the study profiled T cell repertoires from around 670 subjects and related those repertoires to cytomegalovirus serostatus. A separate validation cohort of roughly 130 different subjects was used in addition to the approximately 700-subject first cohort. The study combined high-throughput TCR immunosequencing, statistical association of individual TCRs with disease status, and machine learning to predict cytomegalovirus infection status. In a later analysis, previously published TCR beta repertoires from about 640 donors were re-analyzed and high-resolution HLA genotyping was added so that TCR occurrence patterns could be studied. Rather than drawing on any new phenotypic data, the later analysis identified candidate immune exposures from TCR beta sequences and the way those sequences occurred across donors. To decide whether each TCR beta V gene segment behaved as functional or pseudogenic, an earlier analysis of some 570 of the donors relied on high-throughput TCR beta sequencing. Donor age, sex, ethnicity and CMV serostatus were collected together with the repertoire data. A later genetic analysis took genome-wide SNP genotypes for about 65% of the roughly 670 donors and used that subset as a discovery cohort. All discovery cohort repertoires had been generated using a single sequencing platform. Both class I and class II loci were covered by HLA typing, at four-digit resolution. The number of typed donors differed by locus: about 620-640 for A, B, C, DRB1 and DQB1; 500 to 550 for DQA1; roughly 600 for DPA1; and some 470 for DPB1. Roughly 5 DR-DQ haplotypes were handled as single units for association and clustering, since linkage in the cohort was strong. Among several hundred genotyped donors of the cohort, an average of around 240,000 unique TCR beta nucleotide sequences was sequenced per donor, of which about 20% were non-productive. Results the study describes overall, beyond this receptor: In a later analysis, most CMV-associated TCR beta chains were found to appear HLA-restricted, with HLA associations seemingly driven largely by CMV exposure. In a later analysis, HLA-associated TCR beta chains were found to be more clonally expanded and to have lower generation probabilities than equally common non-associated chains. An earlier analysis of 450 to 750 of the donors showed that most TCR beta V segments appeared in productive rearrangements either about 90% or about 30% of the time, which broadly matched IMGT annotations. In a later analysis, several top co-occurrence clusters were reported to appear linked to parvovirus B19, influenza, CMV and Epstein-Barr virus. At a false discovery rate of 0.05, a later analysis linked about 17,000 TCR beta sequences to specific HLA alleles. A few of the identified cytomegalovirus-associated TCR beta chains were confirmed in vitro to be specific for cytomegalovirus antigens. The study listed approximately 150 TCR beta chains as associated with cytomegalovirus. In this cohort, only TCR beta chains were sequenced, and detectable features were limited by the absence of alpha or paired-chain data. Linkage disequilibrium might explain the correlated functional status among segregating V segments, but an unknown experimental factor could not be ruled out. Immune exposure information for the cohort was limited to CMV serostatus. In a later genetic analysis, fewer N-insertions in productive TCRs were reported among donors in an Asian-associated ancestry cluster than the roughly 700-donor mean. When HLA alleles, especially DR and DQ, strongly co-occurred, attributing TCR associations to individual alleles was difficult. The presence/absence analyses assumed that sequencing depth was roughly uniform across donors, and that assumption may not be true. V-gene and J-gene trimming of TCR beta chains was associated with a missense DCLRE1C variant in a later genetic analysis, and the association was replicated in an independent cohort. While some public TCRs were present in many individuals, most TCR sequences turned up only very rarely across donors. Because HLA typing was unavailable for some donors at each locus, only the typed subset was used in association tests. The classifier was reported to diagnose cytomegalovirus status with high specificity and sensitivity in both the original cohort and the validation cohort. The authors suggested that the approach could potentially be generalized to other disease states and immunological phenotypes. Because counts were too low, approximately 15 rarely observed V segments, including chromosome 9 orphons, were excluded from the earlier analysis of 587 of the donors. A cluster of highly shared sequence variants was judged likely to be a technical artifact of the sequencing pipeline. Some IMGT-functional V segments, including TRBV6-2 and TRBV6-3, could not be distinguished by the 87-base-pair reads and were therefore excluded. According to a later analysis, TCR association rates differed among HLA loci, with DRB1 alleles showing the most associated TCRs and HLA-C alleles showing the fewest. A further reported finding was that TCR beta sequences accurately predicted the HLA-A and HLA-B alleles for most subjects in the first cohort.

The cohort consisted of more than 650 healthy bone marrow donors. At the time of sampling, every cohort member was nominally healthy, though immune exposures that went unrecorded were likely present. The donor was CMV seronegative and was included in the group of about 400 seronegative cohort members. Each donor provided a peripheral blood sample, and peripheral blood mononuclear cells were used for TCR beta sequencing. The Qiagen DNeasy Blood Extraction Kit was used to extract genomic DNA from the blood cell samples. Trimming at the junction amounts to 2 bases on V and 4 bases on J, and the germline ends lie 11 bases apart. CDR1 and CDR2 are drawn from the germline V gene: MNHEY, SVGAGI. The CDR3 sequence holds 15 residues, the cysteine and phenylalanine included. Solely the CDR3 DNA is kept, with 45 bases framed from the first base. The library relied on the immunoSEQ multiplex PCR assay. For the multiplex PCR, a mixture combining 60 forward primers for TCR Vbeta segments and 13 reverse primers for TCR Jbeta segments was used. Amplification of the CDR3 region of rearranged TCR beta genes was performed with a multiplex PCR assay on genomic DNA. The Illumina HiSeq System was used to sequence the amplified TCR beta libraries as 87-base-pair reads. On the authors' methods: A later analysis counted approximately 84 million unique TCR beta chains across the roughly 700 repertoires, and some 11 million of these chains were shared by at least two donors. Raw reads were error-corrected and collapsed into unique sequences with a nearest-neighbor algorithm that merged closely related sequences to remove PCR and sequencing errors. CDR3 sequences were aligned to IMGT reference sequences to assign V, D and J gene segments. Each retained sequence needed at least a six-nucleotide match to both a V gene segment and a J gene segment. A rearrangement counted as productive if the CDR3 had no stop codons and remained in frame with V and J, and every other rearrangement counted as non-productive. Following IMGT convention, CDR3 was defined as the stretch from the second conserved V-encoded cysteine up to the conserved J-encoded phenylalanine. Sequences without an unambiguous match to a single V gene segment were excluded from the earlier analysis of 587 of the donors. An earlier analysis of a few hundred of the donors called V segments functional above 56.7% productive rearrangements and segregating when the between-donor standard deviation exceeded 5%. A statistical classification framework was built for diagnosing cytomegalovirus status from the catalog of TCR beta chain sequences. V and J gene assignment, in a later analysis, came from comparing TCR nucleotide sequences with IMGT/GENE-DB human TR gene sequences. The TCRdist pipeline was used in a later analysis to assign CDR3 sequences and most-parsimonious VDJ recombination scenarios. In a later analysis, each TCR beta chain was defined by its CDR3 amino acid sequence together with its V-gene family, and reads lacking a unique V-gene family were excluded. To address suspected cross-contamination and a sequencing artifact, a later analysis removed approximately 590 highly shared, low-generation-probability nucleotide sequences. A later analysis calculated a clonal expansion index for each public chain from normalized within-repertoire ranks of inferred template counts. In a later analysis, generation probabilities were computed using a VDJ recombination model fitted to out-of-frame rearrangements, and the results were checked against IGoR. In a later analysis, hypergeometric tests were used to score TCR-TCR, TCR-HLA and TCR-CMV co-occurrence, with a repertoire-size bias correction applied to TCR pairs. A later analysis estimated false discovery rates by permuting HLA or CMV assignments 20 times. In a later analysis, co-occurring TCRs were grouped using DBSCAN, and TCRdist sequence similarity was added for clustering within HLA-allele-positive subsets. Repertoires with fewer than 30,000 or more than 120,000 public chains were left out of co-occurrence clustering, as were five repertoires with anomalous nucleotide sharing. The table was pulled from immuneACCESS by TCRdb, which kept in-frame rearrangements only. Such tables lose some clones; where checked, under half of the loss comes from unresolved V genes, and the rest has no known cause. That table gives V, J and clone size, and the DNA gave D and trimming. A total of 150,000 to 200,000 clones appear in this sample, under 80% of them only once. About 1.4% of the sample comes from the top ten.

This chain is built from TRBV6-5 and TRBJ2-2, with an unclear D gene assignment. The sample was PBMCs. This receptor was taken from a woman in her 30s in good health and CMV-seronegative. Here is the DNA: TGTGCCAGCAGTTACAAAAGCGTACGCACCGGGGAGCTGTTTTTT. This translates into CASSYKSVRTGELFF.